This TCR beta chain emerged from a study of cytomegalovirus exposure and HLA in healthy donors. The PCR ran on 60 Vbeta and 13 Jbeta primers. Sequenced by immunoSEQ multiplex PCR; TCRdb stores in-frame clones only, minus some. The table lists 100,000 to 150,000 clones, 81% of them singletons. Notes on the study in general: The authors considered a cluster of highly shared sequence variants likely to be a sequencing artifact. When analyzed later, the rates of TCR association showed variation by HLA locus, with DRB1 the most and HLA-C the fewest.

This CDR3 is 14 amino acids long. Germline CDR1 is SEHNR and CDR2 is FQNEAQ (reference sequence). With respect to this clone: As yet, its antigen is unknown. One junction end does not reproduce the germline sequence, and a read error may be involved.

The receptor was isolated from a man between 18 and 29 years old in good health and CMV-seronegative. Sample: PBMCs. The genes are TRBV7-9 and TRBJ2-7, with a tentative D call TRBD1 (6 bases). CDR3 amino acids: CSSSPYRVLHEQYF. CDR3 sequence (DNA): TGTTCCAGCAGCCCATACAGGGTCCTCCACGAGCAGTACTTC.